The next 14 T cell receptor beta chains were all read from a single sample in a study of cytomegalovirus exposure and HLA in healthy donors. PCR used 60 Vbeta primers and 13 Jbeta primers. The data were produced by immunoSEQ multiplex PCR, yet TCRdb's version contains in-frame clones alone and is incomplete. The table shows around 160,000 clones, with around four fifths occurring only once. The sequenced material came from PBMCs. These receptors came from a man younger than 30 in good health and CMV-seropositive.

This rearrangement joins TRBV6-5 to TRBJ1-2; D is possibly TRBD1 (5 bases). Trimming took 2 bases from V and 0 from J, leaving 10 bases between them. This CDR3 contains 15 residues. The V gene's germline CDR1 is MNHEY and CDR2 SVGAGI. The DNA for the CDR3 is TGTGCCAGCAGTTACGGGGCTAACTCTAACTATGGCTACACCTTC. It codes for CASSYGANSNYGYTF.

There are a few counts of this clone. The rearrangement uses TRBV29-1 and TRBJ1-1; 7 nucleotides align to TRBD1. The ends lost 7 bases at V and 0 bases at J; junction bases unmatched: 8. The CDR3 spans 14 residues. Per the germline V gene, CDR1 is SQVTM and CDR2 is ANQGSEA. In DNA form, the CDR3 reads TGCAGCGCCTTCGGACAGGCTCTGAACACTGAAGCTTTCTTT. It specifies CSAFGQALNTEAFF.

V and J are TRBV11-1 and TRBJ1-1, with 9 positions matching TRBD1. The V segment lost 8 bases and the J segment 3 bases; nucleotides outside the gene matches: 7. The CDR3 sequence is 14 residues long. Germline V gives CDR1 SGHAT, CDR2 FQDESV (reference sequence). CDR3 in amino acids: CASGTTGGDTEAFF. The CDR3 nucleotides read TGTGCCAGCGGGACGACAGGGGGAGACACTGAAGCTTTCTTT.

The chain carries TRBV30 and TRBJ2-7, with 9 bases that match TRBD1. V lost 4 bases, J lost 1 base, and 5 bases stayed unmatched. Germline lookup yields CDR1 GTSNPN and CDR2 SVGIG (reference sequence). The CDR3 is made up of 14 amino acids. This chain's CDR3 is CAWNRQGGSYEQYF. The DNA for the CDR3 is TGTGCCTGGAACCGACAGGGGGGATCCTACGAGCAGTACTTC.

This chain uses TRBV6-5 with TRBJ1-4; D perhaps matches TRBD1 (6 bases). CDR1 and CDR2 from the germline V gene are MNHEY and SVGAGI. This CDR3 contains 15 residues. V was cut by 1 base and J by 3 bases, with 9 bases left in between. This chain's CDR3 is CASSYLDRPNEKLFF. The CDR3 coding sequence is TGTGCCAGCAGTTACTTGGACAGACCTAATGAAAAACTGTTTTTT.

V is TRBV9 and J is TRBJ1-3; 9 bases fit TRBD1. From germline, CDR1 is SGDLS and CDR2 YYNGEE. This CDR3 has 15 amino acids. The ends lost 4 bases at V and 3 bases at J; junction bases unmatched: 5. In nucleotides, the CDR3 is TGTGCCAGCAGCCCGACAGGGGGAGATGGAAACACCATATATTTT. Translation: CASSPTGGDGNTIYF.

This chain connects TRBV28 to TRBJ1-5; 10 bases align to TRBD1. The CDR3 contains 15 residues. The V gene end was trimmed by 3 bases and the J gene end by 4 bases; junction bases not matched to a gene: 3. Germline values: CDR1 MDHEN, CDR2 SYDVKM. Here the CDR3 reads CASSLGTGVNQPQHF. CDR3 coding DNA: TGTGCCAGCAGTTTGGGGACAGGGGTAAATCAGCCCCAGCATTTT.

V usage is TRBV5-1 and J usage is TRBJ2-2, with 7 bases identical to TRBD1. The CDR3 covers 17 residues. Germline trimming cut 0 bases from V and 8 bases from J; bases unmatched to any gene: 13. Germline CDR1 is SGHRS and CDR2 is YFSETQ. This CDR3 is CASSLARQGEGSGELFF. In DNA, the CDR3 is TGCGCCAGCAGCTTGGCTCGACAGGGTGAAGGGTCGGGGGAGCTGTTTTTT.

V and J are TRBV4-3 and TRBJ2-1; 10 bases agree with TRBD1. With 1 base clipped from V and 5 bases from J, the junction kept 2 bases outside the gene matches. The CDR3 has 15 amino acids. CDR1 and CDR2 from the germline V gene are LGHNA and YSLEER. The CDR3 protein is CASSQGDRGNNEQFF. CDR3 DNA: TGCGCCAGCAGCCAAGGGGACAGGGGAAACAATGAGCAGTTCTTC.

The V call is TRBV2, the J call TRBJ1-6; 10 bases fit TRBD1. The germline gives CDR1 SNHLY, CDR2 FYNNEI. CDR3 size: 16 residues. Trimming cost V 6 bases and J 7 bases; bases outside gene matches: 9. The CDR3 DNA follows: TGTGCCAGCAGAGGGCCGGGACAGGGGTTCAATTCACCCCTCCACTTT. Its protein is CASRGPGQGFNSPLHF.

The chain joins TRBV10-1 to TRBJ1-5; D is uncertain. From germline, CDR1 is WNHNN and CDR2 SYGVQD (reference sequence). Trimming stripped 8 bases from V and 7 bases from J, with 21 bases between. This CDR3 has 15 residues. The CDR3 loop is CASESPALEPQPQHF. The CDR3 bases are TGCGCCAGCGAATCCCCGGCCCTAGAGCCCCAGCCCCAGCATTTT.

The chain uses TRBV6-5 and TRBJ2-7, with D tentatively TRBD1 (5 bases). V dropped 0 bases and J dropped 13 bases, with 13 bases sitting between them. Looked up from germline, CDR1 is MNHEY and CDR2 is SVGAGI. CDR3 length equals 12 residues. The CDR3 sequence is CASSYSKTVLYF. Written as DNA, the CDR3 is TGTGCCAGCAGTTACTCGAAGACAGTCCTTTACTTC.

The genes are TRBV5-1 and TRBJ2-7; 7 nucleotides align to TRBD1. Germline CDR1 reads SGHRS; CDR2 reads YFSETQ. V dropped 7 bases and J dropped 0; count of bases not matched to a gene: 13. The CDR3 has 16 residues. CDR3 loop: CASGKDLNRGSYEQYF. The CDR3 nucleotides are TGCGCCAGCGGGAAAGATCTAAACAGGGGCTCCTACGAGCAGTACTTC.

J is TRBJ2-5 and V is TRBV7-5; the D call TRBD2 from the table was never checked on the DNA. TRBV7-5 is flagged as a pseudogene. CDR3 length: 16 residues. CDR3 protein: CAGLSGRAGGGETQYF. In DNA form, the CDR3 reads TGTGCCGGACTCAGCGGGAGGGCCGGGGGTGGAGAGACCCAGTACTTC.